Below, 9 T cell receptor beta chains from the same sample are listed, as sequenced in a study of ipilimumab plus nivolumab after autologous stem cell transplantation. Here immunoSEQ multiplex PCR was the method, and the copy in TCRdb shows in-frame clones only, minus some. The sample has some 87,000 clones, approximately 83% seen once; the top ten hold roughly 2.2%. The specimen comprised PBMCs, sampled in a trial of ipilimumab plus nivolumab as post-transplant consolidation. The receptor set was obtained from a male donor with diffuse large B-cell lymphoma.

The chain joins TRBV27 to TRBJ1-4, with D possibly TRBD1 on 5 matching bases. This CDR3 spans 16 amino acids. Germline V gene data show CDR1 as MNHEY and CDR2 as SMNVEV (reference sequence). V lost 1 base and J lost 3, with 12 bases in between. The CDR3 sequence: CASSLFFRGANEKLFF. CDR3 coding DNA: TGTGCCAGCAGTTTATTTTTCCGAGGGGCTAATGAAAAACTGTTTTTT.

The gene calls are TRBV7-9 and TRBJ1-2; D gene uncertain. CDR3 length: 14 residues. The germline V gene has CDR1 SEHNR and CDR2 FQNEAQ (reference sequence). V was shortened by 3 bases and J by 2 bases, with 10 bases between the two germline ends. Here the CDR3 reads CASSFTGLNYGYTF. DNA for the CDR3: TGTGCCAGCAGCTTTACCGGATTAAACTATGGCTACACCTTC.

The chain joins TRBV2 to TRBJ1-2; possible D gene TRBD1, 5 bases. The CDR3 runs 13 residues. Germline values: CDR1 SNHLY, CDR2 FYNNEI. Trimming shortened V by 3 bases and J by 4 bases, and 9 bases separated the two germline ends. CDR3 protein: CASSDFTGYGYTF. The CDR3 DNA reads TGTGCCAGCAGTGATTTCACAGGCTATGGCTACACCTTC.

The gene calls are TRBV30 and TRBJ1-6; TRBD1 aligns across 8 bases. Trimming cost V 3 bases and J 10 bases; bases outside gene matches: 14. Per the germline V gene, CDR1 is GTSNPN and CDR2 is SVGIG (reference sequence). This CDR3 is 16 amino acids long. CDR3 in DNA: TGTGCCTGGAGGCAACTCCGGACAGGGATGCTCTCACCCCTCCACTTT. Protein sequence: CAWRQLRTGMLSPLHF.

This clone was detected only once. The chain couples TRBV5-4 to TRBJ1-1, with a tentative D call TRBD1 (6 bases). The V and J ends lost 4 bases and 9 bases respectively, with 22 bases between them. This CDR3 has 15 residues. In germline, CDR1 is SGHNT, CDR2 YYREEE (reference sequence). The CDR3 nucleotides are TGTGCCAGCAGCGCCTTCGGGGGCAAGAAGGAAAAAGCTTTCTTT. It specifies CASSAFGGKKEKAFF.

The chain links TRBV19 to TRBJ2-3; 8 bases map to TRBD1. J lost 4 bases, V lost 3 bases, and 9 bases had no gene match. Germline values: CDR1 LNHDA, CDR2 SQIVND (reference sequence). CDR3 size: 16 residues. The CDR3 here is CASSILPDRAADTQYF. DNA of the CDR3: TGTGCCAGTAGTATCCTTCCGGACAGGGCTGCAGATACGCAGTATTTT.

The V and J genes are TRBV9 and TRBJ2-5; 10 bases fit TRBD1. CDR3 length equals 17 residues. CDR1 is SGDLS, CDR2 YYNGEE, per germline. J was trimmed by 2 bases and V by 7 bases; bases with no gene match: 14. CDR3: CASRGQGRPWVQETQYF. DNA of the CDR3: TGTGCCAGCCGGGGACAGGGGCGGCCTTGGGTTCAAGAGACCCAGTACTTC.

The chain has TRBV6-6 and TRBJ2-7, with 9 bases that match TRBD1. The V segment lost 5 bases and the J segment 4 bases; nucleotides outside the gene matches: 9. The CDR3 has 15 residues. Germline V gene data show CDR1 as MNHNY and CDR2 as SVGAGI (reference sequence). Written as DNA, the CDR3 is TGTGCCAGCAGTACGGACCCGGGACAGGGATACGAGCAGTACTTC. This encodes CASSTDPGQGYEQYF.

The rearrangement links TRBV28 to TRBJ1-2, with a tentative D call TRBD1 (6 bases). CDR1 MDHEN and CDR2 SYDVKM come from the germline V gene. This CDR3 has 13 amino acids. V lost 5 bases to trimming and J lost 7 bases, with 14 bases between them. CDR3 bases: TGTGCCAGCAGTATCCCGGACAGATCTGGCTACACCTTC. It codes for CASSIPDRSGYTF.